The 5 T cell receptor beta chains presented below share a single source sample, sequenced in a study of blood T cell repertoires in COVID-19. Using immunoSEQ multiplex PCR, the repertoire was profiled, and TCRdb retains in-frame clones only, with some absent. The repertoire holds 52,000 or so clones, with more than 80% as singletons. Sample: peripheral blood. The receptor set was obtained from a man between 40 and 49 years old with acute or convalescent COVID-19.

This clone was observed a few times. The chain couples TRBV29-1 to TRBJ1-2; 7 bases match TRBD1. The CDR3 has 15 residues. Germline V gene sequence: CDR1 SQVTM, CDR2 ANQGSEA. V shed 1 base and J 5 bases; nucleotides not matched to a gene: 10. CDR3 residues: CSVEAFGRGKYGYTF. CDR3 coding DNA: TGCAGCGTTGAAGCTTTTGGCAGGGGGAAGTATGGCTACACCTTC. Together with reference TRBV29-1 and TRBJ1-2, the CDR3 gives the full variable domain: SAVISQKPSRDICQRGTSLTIQCQVDSQVTMMFWYRQQPGQSLTLIATANQGSEATYESGFVIDKFPISRPNLTFSTLTVSNMSPEDSSIYLCSVEAFGRGKYGYTFGSGTRLTVV.

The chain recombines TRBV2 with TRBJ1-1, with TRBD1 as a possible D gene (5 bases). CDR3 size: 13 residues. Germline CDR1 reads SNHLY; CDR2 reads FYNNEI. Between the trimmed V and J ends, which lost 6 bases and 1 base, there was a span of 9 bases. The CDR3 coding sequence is TGTGCCAGCAGCCAGGGAACGAACACTGAAGCTTTCTTT. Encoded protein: CASSQGTNTEAFF.

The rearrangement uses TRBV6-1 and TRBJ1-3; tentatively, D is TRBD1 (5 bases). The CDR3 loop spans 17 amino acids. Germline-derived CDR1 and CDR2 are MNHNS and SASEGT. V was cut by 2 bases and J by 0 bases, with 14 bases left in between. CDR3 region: CASSERGDNYSGNTIYF. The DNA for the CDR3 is TGTGCCAGCAGTGAAAGGGGCGATAACTACTCTGGAAACACCATATATTTT.

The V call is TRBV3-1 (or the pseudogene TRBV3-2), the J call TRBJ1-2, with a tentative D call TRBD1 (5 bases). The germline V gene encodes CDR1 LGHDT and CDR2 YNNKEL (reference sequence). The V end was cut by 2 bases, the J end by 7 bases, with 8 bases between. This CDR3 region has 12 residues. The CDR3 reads CASSQQGIGYTF. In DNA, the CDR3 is TGTGCCAGCAGCCAACAGGGAATTGGCTACACCTTC.

The CDR3 nucleotides are TGCGCCAGCAGCCTGGGACAGGGAGGAGAAAAACTGTTTTTT. This translates into CASSLGQGGEKLFF. The J gene is TRBJ1-4, the V gene TRBV4-1, with TRBD1 matching 9 bases. Germline V gene sequence: CDR1 MGHRA, CDR2 YSYEKL. The CDR3 contains 14 residues. Trimming took 4 bases from V and 8 from J; bases not matched to a gene: 5.